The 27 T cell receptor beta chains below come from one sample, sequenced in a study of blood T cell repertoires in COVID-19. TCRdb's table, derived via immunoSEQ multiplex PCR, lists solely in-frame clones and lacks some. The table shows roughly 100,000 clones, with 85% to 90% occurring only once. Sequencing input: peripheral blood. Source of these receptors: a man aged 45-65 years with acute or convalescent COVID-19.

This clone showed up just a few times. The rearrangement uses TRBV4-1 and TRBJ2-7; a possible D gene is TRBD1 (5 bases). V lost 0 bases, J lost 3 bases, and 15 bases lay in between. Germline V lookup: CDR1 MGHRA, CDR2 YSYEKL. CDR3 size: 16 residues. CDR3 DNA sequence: TGCGCCAGCAGCCAAGACGGAAGGGGAACAGGCTACGAGCAGTACTTC. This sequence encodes CASSQDGRGTGYEQYF.

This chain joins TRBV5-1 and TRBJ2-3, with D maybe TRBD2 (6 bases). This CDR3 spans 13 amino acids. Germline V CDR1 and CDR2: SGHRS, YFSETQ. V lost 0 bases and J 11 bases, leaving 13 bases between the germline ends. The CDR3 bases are TGCGCCAGCAGCTTGGAGGGACTCCGCCAGCAGTATTTT. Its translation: CASSLEGLRQQYF. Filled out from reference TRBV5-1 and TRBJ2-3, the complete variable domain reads KAGVTQTPRYLIKTRGQQVTLSCSPISGHRSVSWYQQTPGQGLQFLFEYFSETQRNKGNFPGRFSGRQFSNSRSEMNVSTLELGDSALYLCASSLEGLRQQYFGPGTRLTVL.

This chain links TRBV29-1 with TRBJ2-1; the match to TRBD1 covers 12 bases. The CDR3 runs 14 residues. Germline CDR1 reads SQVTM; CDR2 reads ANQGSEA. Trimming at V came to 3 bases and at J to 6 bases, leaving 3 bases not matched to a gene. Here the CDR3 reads CSVEGQGAPNEQFF. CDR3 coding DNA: TGCAGCGTTGAGGGACAGGGGGCTCCCAATGAGCAGTTCTTC.

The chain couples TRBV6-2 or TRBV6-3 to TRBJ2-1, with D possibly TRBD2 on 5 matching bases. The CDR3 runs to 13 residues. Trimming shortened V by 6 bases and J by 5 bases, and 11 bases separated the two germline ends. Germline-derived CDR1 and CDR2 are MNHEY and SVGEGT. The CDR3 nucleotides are TGTGCCAGCAGCCTTGGACTGGACAATGAGCAGTTCTTC. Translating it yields CASSLGLDNEQFF.

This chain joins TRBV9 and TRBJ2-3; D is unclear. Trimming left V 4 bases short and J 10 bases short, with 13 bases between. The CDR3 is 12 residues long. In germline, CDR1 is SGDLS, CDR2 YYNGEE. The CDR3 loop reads CASSPPVSAQYF. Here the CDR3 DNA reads TGTGCCAGCAGCCCCCCGGTCTCGGCGCAGTATTTT.

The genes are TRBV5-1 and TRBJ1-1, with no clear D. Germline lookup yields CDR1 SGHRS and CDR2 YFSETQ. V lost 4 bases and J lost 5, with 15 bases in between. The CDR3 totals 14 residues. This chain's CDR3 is CASSIVGPFTEAFF. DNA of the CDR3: TGCGCCAGCAGCATTGTTGGGCCGTTTACTGAAGCTTTCTTT.

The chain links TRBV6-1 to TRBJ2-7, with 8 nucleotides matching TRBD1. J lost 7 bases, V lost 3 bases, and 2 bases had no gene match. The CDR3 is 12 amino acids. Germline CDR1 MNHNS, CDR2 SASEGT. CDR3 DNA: TGTGCCAGCAGTGACAGGGGGCGGGAGCAGTACTTC. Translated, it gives CASSDRGREQYF.

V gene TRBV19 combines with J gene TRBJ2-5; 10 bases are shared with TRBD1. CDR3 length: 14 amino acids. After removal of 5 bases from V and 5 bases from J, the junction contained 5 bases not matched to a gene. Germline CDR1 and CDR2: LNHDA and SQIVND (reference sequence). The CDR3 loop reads CASSPGTGVETQYF. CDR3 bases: TGTGCCAGTAGTCCGGGGACAGGGGTCGAGACCCAGTACTTC.

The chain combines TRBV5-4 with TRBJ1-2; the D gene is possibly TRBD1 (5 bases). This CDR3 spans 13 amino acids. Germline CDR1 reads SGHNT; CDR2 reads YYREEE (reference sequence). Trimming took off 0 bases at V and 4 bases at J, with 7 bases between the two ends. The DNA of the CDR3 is TGTGCCAGCAGCTTGGGACAGTCCTATGGCTACACCTTC. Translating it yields CASSLGQSYGYTF.

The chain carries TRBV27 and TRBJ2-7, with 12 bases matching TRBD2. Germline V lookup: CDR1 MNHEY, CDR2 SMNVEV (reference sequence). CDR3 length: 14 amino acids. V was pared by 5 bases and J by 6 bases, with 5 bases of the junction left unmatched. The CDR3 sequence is CASSPRTSGIEQYF. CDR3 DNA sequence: TGTGCCAGCAGTCCCCGGACTAGCGGGATCGAGCAGTACTTC.

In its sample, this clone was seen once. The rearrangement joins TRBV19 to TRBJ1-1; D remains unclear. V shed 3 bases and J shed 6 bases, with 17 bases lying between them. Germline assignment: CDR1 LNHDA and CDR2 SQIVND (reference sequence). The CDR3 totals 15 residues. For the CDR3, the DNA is TGTGCCAGTAGTATCACCTCGGGAGGGTGGGCTGAAGCTTTCTTT. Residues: CASSITSGGWAEAFF.

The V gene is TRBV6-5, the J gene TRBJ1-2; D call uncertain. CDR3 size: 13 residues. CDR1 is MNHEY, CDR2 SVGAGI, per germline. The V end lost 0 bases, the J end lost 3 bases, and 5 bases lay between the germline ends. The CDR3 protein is CASSYSEDYGYTF. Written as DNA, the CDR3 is TGTGCCAGCAGTTACTCGGAGGACTATGGCTACACCTTC.

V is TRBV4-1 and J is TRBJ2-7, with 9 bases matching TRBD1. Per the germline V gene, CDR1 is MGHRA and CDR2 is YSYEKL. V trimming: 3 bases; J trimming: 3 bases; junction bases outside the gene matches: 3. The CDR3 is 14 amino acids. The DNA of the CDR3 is TGCGCCAGCAGCCACCGACAGGGGGACTACGAGCAGTACTTC. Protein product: CASSHRQGDYEQYF.

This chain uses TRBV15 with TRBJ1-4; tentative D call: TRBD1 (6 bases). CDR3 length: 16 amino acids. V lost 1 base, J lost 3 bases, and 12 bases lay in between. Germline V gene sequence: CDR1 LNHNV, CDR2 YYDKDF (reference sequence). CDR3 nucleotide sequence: TGTGCCACCAGCAGAGCCCTACAGGGTTCTAATGAAAAACTGTTTTTT. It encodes CATSRALQGSNEKLFF.

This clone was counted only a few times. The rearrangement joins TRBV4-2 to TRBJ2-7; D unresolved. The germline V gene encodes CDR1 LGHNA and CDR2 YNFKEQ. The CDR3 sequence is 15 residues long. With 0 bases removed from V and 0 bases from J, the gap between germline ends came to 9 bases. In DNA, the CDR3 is TGTGCCAGCAGCCAAGATCCAAGCGCCTCCTACGAGCAGTACTTC. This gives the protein CASSQDPSASYEQYF.

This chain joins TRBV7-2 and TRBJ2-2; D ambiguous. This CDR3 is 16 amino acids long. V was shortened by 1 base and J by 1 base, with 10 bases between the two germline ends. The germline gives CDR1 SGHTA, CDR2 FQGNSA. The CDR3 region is CASSLDGGVNTGELFF. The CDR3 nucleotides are TGTGCCAGCAGCTTAGACGGCGGTGTGAACACCGGGGAGCTGTTTTTT.

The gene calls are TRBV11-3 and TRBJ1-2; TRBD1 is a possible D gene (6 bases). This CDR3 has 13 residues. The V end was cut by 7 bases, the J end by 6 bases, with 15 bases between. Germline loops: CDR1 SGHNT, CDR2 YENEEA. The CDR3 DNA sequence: TGTGCCAGCACCCGAACAGGGATCGATGGCTACACCTTC. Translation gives CASTRTGIDGYTF.

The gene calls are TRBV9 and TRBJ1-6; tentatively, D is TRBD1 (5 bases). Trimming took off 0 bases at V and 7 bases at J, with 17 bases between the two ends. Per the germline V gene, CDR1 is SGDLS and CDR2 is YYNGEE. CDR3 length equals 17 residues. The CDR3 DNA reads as TGTGCCAGCAGCGTAGGTCAGGGTCCAACCGGGAATTCACCCCTCCACTTT. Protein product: CASSVGQGPTGNSPLHF.

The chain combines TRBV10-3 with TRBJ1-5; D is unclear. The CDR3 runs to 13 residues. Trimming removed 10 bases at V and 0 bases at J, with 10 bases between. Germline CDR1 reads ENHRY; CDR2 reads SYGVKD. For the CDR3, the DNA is TGTGCCACAAGGCCAGGTAGCAATCAGCCCCAGCATTTT. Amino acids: CATRPGSNQPQHF.

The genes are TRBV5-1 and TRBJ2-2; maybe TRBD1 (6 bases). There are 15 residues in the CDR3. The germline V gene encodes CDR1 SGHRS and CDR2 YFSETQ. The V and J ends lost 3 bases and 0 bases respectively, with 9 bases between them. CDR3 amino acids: CASSSSGANTGELFF. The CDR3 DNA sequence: TGCGCCAGCAGCTCCTCAGGGGCGAACACCGGGGAGCTGTTTTTT.

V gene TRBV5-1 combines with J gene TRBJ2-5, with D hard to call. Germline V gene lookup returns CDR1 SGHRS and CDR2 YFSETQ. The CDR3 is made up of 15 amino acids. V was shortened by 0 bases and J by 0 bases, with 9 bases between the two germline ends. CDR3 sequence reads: CASSLGLGYQETQYF. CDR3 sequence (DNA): TGCGCCAGCAGCTTGGGACTGGGTTACCAAGAGACCCAGTACTTC.

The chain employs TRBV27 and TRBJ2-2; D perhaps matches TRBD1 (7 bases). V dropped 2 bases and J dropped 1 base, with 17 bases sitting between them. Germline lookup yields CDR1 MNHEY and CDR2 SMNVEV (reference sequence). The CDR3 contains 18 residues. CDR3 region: CASSLRAGGTVNTGELFF. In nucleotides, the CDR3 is TGTGCCAGCAGTTTAAGGGCAGGCGGGACAGTGAACACCGGGGAGCTGTTTTTT.

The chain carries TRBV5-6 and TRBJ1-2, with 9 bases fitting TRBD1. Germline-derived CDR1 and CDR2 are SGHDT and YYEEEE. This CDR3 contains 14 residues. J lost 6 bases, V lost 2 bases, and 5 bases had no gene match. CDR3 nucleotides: TGTGCCAGCAGCTTAATAGGGACAGGGAATGGCTACACCTTC. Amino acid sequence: CASSLIGTGNGYTF.

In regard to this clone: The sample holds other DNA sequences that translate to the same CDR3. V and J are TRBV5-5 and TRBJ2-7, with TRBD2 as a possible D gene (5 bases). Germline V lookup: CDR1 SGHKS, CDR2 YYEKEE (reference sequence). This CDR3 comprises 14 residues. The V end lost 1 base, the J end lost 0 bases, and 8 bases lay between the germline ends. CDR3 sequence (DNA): TGTGCCAGCAGCTTGTATGGGAGCTCCTACGAGCAGTACTTC. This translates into CASSLYGSSYEQYF.

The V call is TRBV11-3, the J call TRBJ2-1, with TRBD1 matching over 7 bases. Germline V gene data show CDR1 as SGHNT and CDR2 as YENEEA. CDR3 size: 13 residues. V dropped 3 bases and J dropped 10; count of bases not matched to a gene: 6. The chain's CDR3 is CASSFDRVGEQFF. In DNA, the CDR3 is TGTGCCAGCAGCTTCGACAGGGTGGGGGAGCAGTTCTTC.

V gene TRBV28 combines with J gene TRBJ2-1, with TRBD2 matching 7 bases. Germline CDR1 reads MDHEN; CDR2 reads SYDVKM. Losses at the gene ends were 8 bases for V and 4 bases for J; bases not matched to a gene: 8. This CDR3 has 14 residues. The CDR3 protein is CASLGTTIYNEQFF. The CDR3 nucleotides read TGTGCCAGCCTCGGGACTACTATATACAATGAGCAGTTCTTC.

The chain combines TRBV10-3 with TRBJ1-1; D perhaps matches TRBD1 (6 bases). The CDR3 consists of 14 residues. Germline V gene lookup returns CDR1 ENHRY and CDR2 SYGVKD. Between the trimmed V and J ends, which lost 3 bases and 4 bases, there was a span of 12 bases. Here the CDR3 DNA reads TGTGCCATCAGTGAACAGGGCTGGGGCACTGAAGCTTTCTTT. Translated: CAISEQGWGTEAFF.